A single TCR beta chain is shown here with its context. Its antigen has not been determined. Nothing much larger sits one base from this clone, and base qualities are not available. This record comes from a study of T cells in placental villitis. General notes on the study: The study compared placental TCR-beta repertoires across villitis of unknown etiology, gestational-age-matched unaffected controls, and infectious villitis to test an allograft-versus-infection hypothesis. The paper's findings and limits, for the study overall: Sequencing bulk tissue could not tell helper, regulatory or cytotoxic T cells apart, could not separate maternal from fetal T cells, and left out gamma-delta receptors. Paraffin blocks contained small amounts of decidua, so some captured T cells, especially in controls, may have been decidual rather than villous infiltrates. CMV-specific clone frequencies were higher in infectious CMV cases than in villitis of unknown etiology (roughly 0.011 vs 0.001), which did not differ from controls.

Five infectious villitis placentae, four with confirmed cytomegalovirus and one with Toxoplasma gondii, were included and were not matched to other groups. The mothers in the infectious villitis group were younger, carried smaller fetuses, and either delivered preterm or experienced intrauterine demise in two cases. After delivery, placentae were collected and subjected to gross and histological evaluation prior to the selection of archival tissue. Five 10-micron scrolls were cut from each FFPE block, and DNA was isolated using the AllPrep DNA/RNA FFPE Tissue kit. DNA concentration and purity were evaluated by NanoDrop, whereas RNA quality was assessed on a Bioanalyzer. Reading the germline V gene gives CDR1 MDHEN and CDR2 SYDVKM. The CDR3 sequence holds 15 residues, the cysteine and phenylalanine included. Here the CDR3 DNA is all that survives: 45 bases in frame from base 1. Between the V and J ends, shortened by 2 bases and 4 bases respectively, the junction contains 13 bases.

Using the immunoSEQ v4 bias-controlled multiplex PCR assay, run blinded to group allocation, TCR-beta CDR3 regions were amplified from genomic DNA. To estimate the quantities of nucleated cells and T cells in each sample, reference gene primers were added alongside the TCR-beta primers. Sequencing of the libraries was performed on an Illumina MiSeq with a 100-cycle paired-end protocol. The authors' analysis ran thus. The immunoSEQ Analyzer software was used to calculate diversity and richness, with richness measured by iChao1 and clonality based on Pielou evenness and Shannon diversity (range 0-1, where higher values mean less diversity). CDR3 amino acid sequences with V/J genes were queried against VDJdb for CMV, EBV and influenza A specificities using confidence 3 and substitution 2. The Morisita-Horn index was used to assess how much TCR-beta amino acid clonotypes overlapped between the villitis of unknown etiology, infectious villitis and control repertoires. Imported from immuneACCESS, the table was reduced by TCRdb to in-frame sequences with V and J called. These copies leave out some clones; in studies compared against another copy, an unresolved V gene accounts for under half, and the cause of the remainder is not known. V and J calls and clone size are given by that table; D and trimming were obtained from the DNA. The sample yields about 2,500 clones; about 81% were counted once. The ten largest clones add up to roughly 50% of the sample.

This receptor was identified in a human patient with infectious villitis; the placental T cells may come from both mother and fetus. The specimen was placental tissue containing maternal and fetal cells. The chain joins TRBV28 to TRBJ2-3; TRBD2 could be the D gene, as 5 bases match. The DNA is TGTGCCAGCAGTTTACTAGCTGTCCCCCCAGATACGCAGTATTTT. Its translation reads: CASSLLAVPPDTQYF.